The entry below gives a single T cell receptor (beta chain) sequence along with its context. This specimen comes from a study of blood T cell repertoires in COVID-19. Whole-study context: Nucleic acid was either cDNA or gDNA, and it came from T cells, B-cell-depleted T cells, or PBMCs.

Here immunoSEQ multiplex PCR was the method, and the copy in TCRdb shows in-frame clones only, minus some. The sample includes some 110,000 clones, 86% of them seen just once. Sequencing was performed on peripheral blood. The sequence derives from a man between 65 and 80 years old who had recovered from COVID-19.

The CDR3 DNA reads as TGTGCCATTAGGGGGCTCGAGTACAATGAGCAGTTCTTC. It specifies CAIRGLEYNEQFF. This rearrangement joins TRBV10-3 to TRBJ2-1; 7 bases fit TRBD1. The CDR3 covers 13 residues. With 9 bases clipped from V and 4 bases from J, the junction kept 6 bases outside the gene matches. From germline, CDR1 is ENHRY and CDR2 SYGVKD.